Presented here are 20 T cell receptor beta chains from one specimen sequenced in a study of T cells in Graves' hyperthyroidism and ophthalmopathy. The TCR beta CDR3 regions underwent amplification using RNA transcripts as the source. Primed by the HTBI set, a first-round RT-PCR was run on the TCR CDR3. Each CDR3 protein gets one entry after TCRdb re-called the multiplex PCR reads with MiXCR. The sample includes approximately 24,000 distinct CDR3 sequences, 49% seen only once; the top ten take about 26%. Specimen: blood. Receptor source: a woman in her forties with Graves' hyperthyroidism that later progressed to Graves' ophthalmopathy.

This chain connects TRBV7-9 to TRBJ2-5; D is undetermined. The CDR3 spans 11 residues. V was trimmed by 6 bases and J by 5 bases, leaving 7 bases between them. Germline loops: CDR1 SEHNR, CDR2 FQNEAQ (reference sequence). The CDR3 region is CASRSDETQYF. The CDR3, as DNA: TGTGCCAGCAGATCCGACGAGACCCAGTACTTC.

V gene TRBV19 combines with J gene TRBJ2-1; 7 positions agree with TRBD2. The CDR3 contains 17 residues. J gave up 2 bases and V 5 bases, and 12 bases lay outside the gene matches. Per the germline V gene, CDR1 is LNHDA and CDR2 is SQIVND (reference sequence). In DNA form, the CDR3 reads TGTGCCAGTAGTCGGGTTGGAGCGGGAAACACCTACAATGAGCAGTTCTTC. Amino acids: CASSRVGAGNTYNEQFF.

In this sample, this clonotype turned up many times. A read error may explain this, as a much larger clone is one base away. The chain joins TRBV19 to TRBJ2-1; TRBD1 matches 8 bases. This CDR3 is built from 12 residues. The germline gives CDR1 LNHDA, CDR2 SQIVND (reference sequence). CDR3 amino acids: CGSRTTGGEQFF. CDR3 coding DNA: TGTGGCAGTAGAACCACAGGGGGGGAGCAGTTCTTC.

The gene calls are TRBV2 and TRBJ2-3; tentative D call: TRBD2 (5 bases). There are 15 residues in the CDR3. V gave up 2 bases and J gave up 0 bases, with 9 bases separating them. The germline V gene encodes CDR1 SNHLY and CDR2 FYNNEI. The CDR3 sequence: CASSESGSSTDTQYF. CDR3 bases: TGTGCCAGCAGTGAATCGGGATCTAGCACAGATACGCAGTATTTT.

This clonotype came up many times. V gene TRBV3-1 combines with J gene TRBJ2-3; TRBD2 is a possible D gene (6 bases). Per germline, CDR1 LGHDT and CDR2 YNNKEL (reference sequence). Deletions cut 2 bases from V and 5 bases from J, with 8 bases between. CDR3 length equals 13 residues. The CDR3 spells CASSQTSLDTQYF. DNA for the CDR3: TGTGCCAGCAGCCAAACTAGCCTAGATACGCAGTATTTT.

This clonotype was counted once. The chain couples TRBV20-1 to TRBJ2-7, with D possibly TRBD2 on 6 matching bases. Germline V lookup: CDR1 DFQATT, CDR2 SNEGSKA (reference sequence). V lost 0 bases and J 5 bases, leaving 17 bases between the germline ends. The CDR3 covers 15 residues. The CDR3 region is CSARDVSGGSDEQYF. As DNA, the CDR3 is TGCAGTGCTAGAGATGTATCCGGGGGATCGGACGAGCAGTACTTC.

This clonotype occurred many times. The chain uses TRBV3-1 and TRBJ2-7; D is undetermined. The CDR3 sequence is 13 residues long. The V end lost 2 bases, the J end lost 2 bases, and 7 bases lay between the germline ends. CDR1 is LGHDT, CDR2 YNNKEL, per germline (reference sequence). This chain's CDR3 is CASSQNGPYEQYF. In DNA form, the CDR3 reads TGTGCCAGCAGCCAAAACGGTCCCTACGAGCAGTACTTC.

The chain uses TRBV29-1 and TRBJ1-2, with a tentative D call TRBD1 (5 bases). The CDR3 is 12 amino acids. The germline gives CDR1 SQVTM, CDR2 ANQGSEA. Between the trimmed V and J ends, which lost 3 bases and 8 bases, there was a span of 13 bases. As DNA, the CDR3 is TGCAGCGTTGATCCCAGGGCACAAGGCTACACCTTC. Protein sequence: CSVDPRAQGYTF.

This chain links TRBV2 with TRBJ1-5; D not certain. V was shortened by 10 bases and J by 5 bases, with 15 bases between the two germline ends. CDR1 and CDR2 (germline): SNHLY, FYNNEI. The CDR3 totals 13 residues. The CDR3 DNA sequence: TGTGCCACCCATGATGGGAGCCATCAGCCCCAGCATTTT. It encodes CATHDGSHQPQHF.

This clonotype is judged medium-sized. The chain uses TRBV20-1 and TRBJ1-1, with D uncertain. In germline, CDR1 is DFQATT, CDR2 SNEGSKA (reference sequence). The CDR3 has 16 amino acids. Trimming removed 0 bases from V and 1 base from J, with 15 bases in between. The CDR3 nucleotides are TGCAGTGCTAGAGATGCCGGGTCTCCTCCGAACACTGAAGCTTTCTTT. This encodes CSARDAGSPPNTEAFF.

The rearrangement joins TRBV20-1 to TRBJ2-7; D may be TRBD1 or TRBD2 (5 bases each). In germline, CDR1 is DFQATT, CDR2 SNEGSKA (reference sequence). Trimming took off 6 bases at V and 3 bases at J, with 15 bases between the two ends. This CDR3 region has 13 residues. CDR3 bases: TGCAGTGCGGGGACGGGATCTTTCTACGAGCAGTACTTC. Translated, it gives CSAGTGSFYEQYF.

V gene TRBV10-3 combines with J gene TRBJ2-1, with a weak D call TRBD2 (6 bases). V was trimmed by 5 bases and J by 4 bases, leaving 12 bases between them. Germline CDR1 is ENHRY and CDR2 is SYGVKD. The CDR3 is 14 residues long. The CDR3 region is CAISRLGEYNEQFF. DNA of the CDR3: TGTGCCATCAGTCGACTAGGAGAGTACAATGAGCAGTTCTTC.

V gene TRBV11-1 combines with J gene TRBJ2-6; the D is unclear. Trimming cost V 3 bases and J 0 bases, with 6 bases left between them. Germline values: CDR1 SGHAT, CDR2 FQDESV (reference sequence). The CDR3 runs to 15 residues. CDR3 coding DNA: TGTGCCAGCAGCTTGGCCAGCTCTGGGGCCAACGTCCTGACTTTC. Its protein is CASSLASSGANVLTF.

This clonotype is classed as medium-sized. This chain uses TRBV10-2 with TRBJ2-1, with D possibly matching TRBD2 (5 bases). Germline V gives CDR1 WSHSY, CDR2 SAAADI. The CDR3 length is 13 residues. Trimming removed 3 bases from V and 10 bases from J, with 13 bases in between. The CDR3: CASSESRRLEQFF. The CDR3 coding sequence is TGCGCCAGCAGTGAATCCCGGAGGCTCGAGCAGTTCTTC.

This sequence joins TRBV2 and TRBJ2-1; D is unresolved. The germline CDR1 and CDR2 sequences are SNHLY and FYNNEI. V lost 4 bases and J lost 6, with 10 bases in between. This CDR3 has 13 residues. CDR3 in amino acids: CASSGDAINEQFF. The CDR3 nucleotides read TGTGCCAGCAGTGGCGATGCGATCAATGAGCAGTTCTTC.

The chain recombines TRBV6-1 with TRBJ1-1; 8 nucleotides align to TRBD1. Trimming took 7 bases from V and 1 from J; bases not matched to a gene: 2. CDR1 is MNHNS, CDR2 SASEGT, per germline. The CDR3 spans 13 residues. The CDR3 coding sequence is TGTGCCAGCAAAGGACAGGGGAACACTGAAGCTTTCTTT. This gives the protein CASKGQGNTEAFF.

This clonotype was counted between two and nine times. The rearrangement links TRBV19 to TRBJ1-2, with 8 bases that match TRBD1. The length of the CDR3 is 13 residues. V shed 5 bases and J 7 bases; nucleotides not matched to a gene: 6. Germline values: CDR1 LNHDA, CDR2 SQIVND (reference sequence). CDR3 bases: TGTGCCAGTAGTGAGACCGGGACAGGTGGCTACACCTTC. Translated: CASSETGTGGYTF.

CDR3 bases: TGTGCCACCAGCAGAGTAACGGGAGCACGCGAGCAGTACTTC. As protein: CATSRVTGAREQYF. The rearrangement joins TRBV15 to TRBJ2-7, with a tentative D call TRBD2 (6 bases). With 1 base removed from V and 6 bases from J, the gap between germline ends came to 13 bases. The CDR3 runs to 14 residues. CDR1 is LNHNV and CDR2 is YYDKDF in the germline V gene (reference sequence).

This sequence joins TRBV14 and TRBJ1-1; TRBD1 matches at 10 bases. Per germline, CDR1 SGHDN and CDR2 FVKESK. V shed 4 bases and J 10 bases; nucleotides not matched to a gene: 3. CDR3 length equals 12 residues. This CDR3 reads CASSLRDRGAFF. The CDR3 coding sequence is TGTGCCAGCAGCCTCCGGGACAGGGGAGCTTTCTTT.

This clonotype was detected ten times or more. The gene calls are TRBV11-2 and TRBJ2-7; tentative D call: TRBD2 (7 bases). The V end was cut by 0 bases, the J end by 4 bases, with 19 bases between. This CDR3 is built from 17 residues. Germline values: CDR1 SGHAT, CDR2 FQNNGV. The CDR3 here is CASSLDGGAGRGYEQYF. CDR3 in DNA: TGTGCCAGCAGCTTAGATGGGGGGGCGGGCCGGGGGTACGAGCAGTACTTC. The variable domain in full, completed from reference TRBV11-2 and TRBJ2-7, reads EAGVAQSPRYKIIEKRQSVAFWCNPISGHATLYWYQQILGQGPKLLIQFQNNGVVDDSQLPKDRFSAERLKGVDSTLKIQPAKLEDSAVYLCASSLDGGAGRGYEQYFGPGTRLTVT.